This record concerns one T cell receptor beta chain sequence. The antigen is not known. Naive CD8 cells lacked CD45RO, underwent positive selection for CCR7 and left out terminally differentiated effector memory CD45RA+ cells. This table comes from immunoSEQ multiplex PCR, and its TCRdb copy is limited to in-frame clones, with some not included. This sample has under 1 million clones, with 90% to 97% found just once. The record originates from a study of shared clonotypes between healthy human individuals. Study-level points and caveats: Among the subsets, naive ones generally showed larger estimated richness than memory ones.

CDR1 is MNHEY and CDR2 is SMNVEV in the germline V gene (reference sequence). The CDR3 is 15 residues long. The V gene lost 4 bases and the J gene lost 3 bases, with 16 bases spanning the gap. The receptor's source is a man aged 25 to 45 in good health. The chain combines TRBV27 with TRBJ2-7; D is possibly TRBD2 (5 bases). Input material: naive CD8+ T cells sorted from blood. CDR3 sequence (DNA): TGTGCCAGCAGTTCGCCCCTGAGGGCGGTCTACGAGCAGTACTTC. It yields the protein CASSSPLRAVYEQYF.